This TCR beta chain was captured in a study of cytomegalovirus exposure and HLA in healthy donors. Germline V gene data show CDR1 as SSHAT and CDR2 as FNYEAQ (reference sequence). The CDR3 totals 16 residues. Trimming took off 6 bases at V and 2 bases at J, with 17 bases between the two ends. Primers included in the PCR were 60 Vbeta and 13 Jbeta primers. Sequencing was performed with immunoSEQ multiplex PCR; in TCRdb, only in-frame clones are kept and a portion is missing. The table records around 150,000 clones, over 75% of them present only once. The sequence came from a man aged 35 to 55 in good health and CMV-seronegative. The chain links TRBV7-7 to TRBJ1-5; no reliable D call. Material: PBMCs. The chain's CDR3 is CASSPREGEGNQPQHF. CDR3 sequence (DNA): TGTGCCAGCAGTCCTCGGGAGGGTGAGGGCAATCAGCCCCAGCATTTT.